This T cell receptor beta chain appears in the sequencing data of a study of chemoradiotherapy in HPV16-positive cancers. Study findings and constraints: Only a couple of HPV16-positive patients supplied the functional HPV-specificity definition.

As to this clone: Its matching antigen is unknown.

Germline loops: CDR1 KGHSH, CDR2 LQKENI. V lost 4 bases and J 3 bases, leaving 9 bases between the germline ends. The CDR3 is 13 residues long. The data were produced by immunoSEQ multiplex PCR, yet TCRdb's version contains in-frame clones alone and is incomplete. This sample carries tens of thousands of clones, 70% to 90% of them seen once, and the ten largest clones take over 3%. Sequencing was performed on blood, taken from a patient who underwent chemoradiotherapy. J is TRBJ1-1 and V is TRBV18, with D possibly being TRBD1 (6 bases). The sequence came from a human donor with HPV-associated anogenital cancer. The CDR3 protein is CASSQRGDTEAFF. The CDR3 bases are TGTGCCAGCTCACAGAGGGGGGACACTGAAGCTTTCTTT. Full variable domain (remainder filled in from reference TRBV18 and TRBJ1-1): NAGVMQNPRHLVRRRGQEARLRCSPMKGHSHVYWYRQLPEEGLKFMVYLQKENIIDESGMPKERFSAEFPKEGPSILRIQQVVRGDSAAYFCASSQRGDTEAFFGQGTRLTVV.